This passage covers 15 T cell receptor beta chains from one sample sequenced in a study of breast tumors, draining lymph nodes, adjacent tissues (dated by TCRdb to 2015 to 2016). Libraries came from multiplex PCR. The instrument was an Illumina HiSeq 2000. Using fastp at Q25 and MiXCR, TCRdb reprocessed the public reads and kept productive beta chains. CDR3 protein sequences are deduplicated, and each keeps its most common genes and DNA. The sample table contains approximately 230,000 distinct CDR3 sequences; only one count was recorded for approximately 36% of them. The ten most abundant clones make up approximately 3.3% of the sample. Lymph node samples came from the axillary draining lymph nodes of breast cancer patients. Sequences were obtained from axillary lymph node tissue. The receptor set was obtained from a female donor with breast cancer. Some clones in this sample may be carry-over from other donors' samples.

The CDR3 DNA sequence: TGTGCCAGCAGCTCGGGCCCGGGACAGCACCAAGAGACCCAGTACTTC. It codes for CASSSGPGQHQETQYF. V and J are TRBV5-6 and TRBJ2-5, with 7 bases identical to TRBD1. V was clipped by 3 bases and J by 0 bases; unmatched bases: 8. This CDR3 has 16 amino acids. Germline lookup yields CDR1 SGHDT and CDR2 YYEEEE.

The J gene is TRBJ2-3, the V gene TRBV6-2 or TRBV6-3, with 9 bases aligning to TRBD2. Per the germline V gene, CDR1 is MNHEY and CDR2 is SVGEGT. The CDR3 sequence is 15 residues long. Trimming cost V 7 bases and J 5 bases; bases outside gene matches: 10. The chain's CDR3 is CASTPLTSGKDTQYF. In nucleotides, the CDR3 is TGTGCCAGCACTCCATTGACTAGCGGAAAAGATACGCAGTATTTT.

This clonotype was recorded a few times. A much bigger clone sits one base away, suggesting this may be a read error. The chain has TRBV20-1 and TRBJ2-5; 8 bases agree with TRBD2. Germline V lookup: CDR1 DFQATT, CDR2 SNEGSKA (reference sequence). Trimming at V came to 5 bases and at J to 3 bases, leaving 5 bases not matched to a gene. The length of the CDR3 is 13 residues. CDR3 in DNA: TGCAGTGCTTCTCCCGGGAGGGAAGAGACCCAGTACTTC. It codes for CSASPGREETQYF.

The rearrangement joins TRBV7-9 to TRBJ1-1; no clear D gene. V was trimmed by 3 bases and J by 6 bases, leaving 8 bases between them. Germline CDR1 is SEHNR and CDR2 is FQNEAQ (reference sequence). The CDR3 extends over 12 amino acids. The CDR3 nucleotides read TGTGCCAGCAGCTTCACGACATCTGAAGCTTTCTTT. Encoded protein: CASSFTTSEAFF. Full variable domain (outside the CDR3, taken from reference TRBV7-9 and TRBJ1-1): DTGVSQNPRHKITKRGQNVTFRCDPISEHNRLYWYRQTLGQGPEFLTYFQNEAQLEKSRLLSDRFSAERPKGSFSTLEIQRTEQGDSAMYLCASSFTTSEAFFGQGTRLTVV.

The gene calls are TRBV7-9 and TRBJ1-6; D call uncertain. With 6 bases removed from V and 4 bases from J, the gap between germline ends came to 31 bases. Germline V gene lookup returns CDR1 SEHNR and CDR2 FQNEAQ (reference sequence). This CDR3 spans 21 amino acids. CDR3 bases: TGTGCCAGCAGGGCCCCTAGCGGGAGGGCCGGGAATGAGCAGTATAATTCACCCCTCCACTTT. Translation: CASRAPSGRAGNEQYNSPLHF.

This clonotype came up many times. V gene TRBV12-5 combines with J gene TRBJ1-2, with 11 bases aligning to TRBD1. CDR1 and CDR2 (germline): LGHNT, FRNRAP. The CDR3 sequence is 16 residues long. J gave up 1 base and V 6 bases, and 7 bases lay outside the gene matches. Here the CDR3 reads CASGTRDRGNNYGYTF. The CDR3 region has the DNA TGTGCTAGTGGCACCCGGGACAGGGGGAATAACTATGGCTACACCTTC.

For this clonotype: A much larger clone differs from this one at a single base, so this may be a read error. V usage is TRBV5-6 and J usage is TRBJ2-5; 9 bases match TRBD1. The CDR3 has 14 residues. V lost 5 bases to trimming and J lost 4 bases; unmatched junction nucleotides: 6. Germline CDR1 reads SGHDT; CDR2 reads YYEEEE. The CDR3 DNA reads TGTGCCAGCAGTCGGGACAGGGCCGGAGAGACCCAGTACTTC. It specifies CASSRDRAGETQYF.

J is TRBJ2-7 and V is TRBV20-1; 9 nucleotides agree with TRBD2. V trimming: 6 bases; J trimming: 2 bases; junction bases outside the gene matches: 17. CDR3 length equals 17 residues. The germline V gene has CDR1 DFQATT and CDR2 SNEGSKA (reference sequence). CDR3: CSAPWSAVAGGPYEQYF. The CDR3 nucleotides are TGCAGTGCCCCCTGGTCGGCGGTGGCGGGAGGGCCCTACGAGCAGTACTTC.

V gene TRBV20-1 combines with J gene TRBJ2-7, with D perhaps matching TRBD2 (7 bases). Germline CDR1 DFQATT, CDR2 SNEGSKA (reference sequence). The CDR3 contains 16 residues. With 0 bases removed from V and 5 bases from J, the gap between germline ends came to 20 bases. The CDR3 protein is CSARDPRGGGSNEQYF. The CDR3 DNA reads TGCAGTGCTAGAGATCCCCGAGGGGGGGGGTCGAACGAGCAGTACTTC.

This clonotype came up a few times. Just one base apart from a much larger clone, this may be a read error. The gene calls are TRBV7-2 and TRBJ1-3, with D unclear. Per germline, CDR1 SGHTA and CDR2 FQGNSA. This CDR3 has 15 residues. The CDR3 nucleotides read TGTGCCAGCAGCTTGCAAACCTTACCTGGAAACACCATACATTTT. This gives the protein CASSLQTLPGNTIHF.

V is TRBV9 and J is TRBJ1-2; D possibly corresponds to TRBD1 (6 bases). The V and J ends lost 0 bases and 2 bases respectively, with 14 bases between them. Germline assignment: CDR1 SGDLS and CDR2 YYNGEE. CDR3 length: 16 residues. For the CDR3, the DNA is TGTGCCAGCAGCGTAGAAGATACGGGGGCGAACTATGGCTACACCTTC. As protein: CASSVEDTGANYGYTF.

This clonotype was detected many times. The rearrangement joins TRBV7-9 to TRBJ1-5; D gene unclear. The CDR3 has 13 residues. From germline, CDR1 is SEHNR and CDR2 FQNEAQ (reference sequence). Deletions cut 1 base from V and 9 bases from J, with 10 bases between. Written as DNA, the CDR3 is TGTGCCAGCAGCTTAGGGGAGGCAAGGCCCCAGCATTTT. Amino acid sequence: CASSLGEARPQHF.

Turning to this clonotype: A much larger clonotype is one base distant, so this may be a read error. Without the conserved terminal phenylalanine or tryptophan, this CDR3 likely stems from a read error. This chain uses TRBV14 with TRBJ1-5; TRBD1 might be the D (5 bases). Trimming cost V 4 bases and J 7 bases, with 11 bases left between them. This CDR3 comprises 13 residues. Germline-derived CDR1 and CDR2 are SGHDN and FVKESK. The CDR3 reads CASSRQHGQPQHS. CDR3 nucleotides: TGTGCCAGCAGCCGACAGCATGGACAGCCCCAGCATTCT.

The V call is TRBV10-1, the J call TRBJ1-5; unclear D gene. There are 13 residues in the CDR3. Germline V lookup: CDR1 WNHNN, CDR2 SYGVQD (reference sequence). Trimming took off 4 bases at V and 2 bases at J, with 6 bases between the two ends. The CDR3 nucleotides are TGCGCCAGCAGTGCACAAGGCAATCAGCCCCAGCATTTT. Its translation is CASSAQGNQPQHF.

With regard to this clonotype: Germline is not matched at one junction end, which may reflect a read error. The chain links TRBV5-1 to TRBJ2-7; D remains unclear. The CDR3 length is 12 residues. Germline loops: CDR1 SGHRS, CDR2 YFSETQ. The CDR3: CASSSPFYEHCF. Here the CDR3 DNA reads TGCGCCAGCAGCTCCCCCTTCTACGAGCACTGCTTC.